This T cell receptor (beta chain) emerged from a study of molecular identifiers for immune sequencing clone quantification (dated by TCRdb to the late 2010s). In the study overall: For a replicate experiment, the RNA from either around 20,000 or 100,000 naive CD8 T cells was divided into five aliquots, and four of those aliquots went on to sequencing. This methods study benchmarked molecular-identifier clustering-based TCR repertoire sequencing (MIDCIRS) and TCR RNA copy counting, using CD8 T cells to do so.

Notes on this clonotype: Its antigen is currently not known. This may arise from a read error, as a much more abundant clone is one base away.

Libraries of naive CD8 T cells were generated from around 20,000 to 990,000 sorted cells, with 10%, 30% or 50% of the purified RNA used. On a BD FACSAria II, naive CD8 T cells were FACS-sorted as CD8+CD4-CCR7+CD45RA+ and collected into RLT Plus buffer. To test detection sensitivity, Jurkat RNA equivalent to nine to ten TCR copies was spiked into samples of roughly 20,000-1,000,000 naive CD8 T cells. Enrichment of CD8 T cells was performed with RosetteSep CD8+ T Cell Enrichment Cocktail and Ficoll-Paque, after which ACK red cell lysis was carried out. The method was PCR. The sequencer listed for this sample is NextSeq 500. Bulk TCR libraries were prepared as previously described, using TCR primers listed in Table S5. Purification of total RNA was performed with the Qiagen AllPrep DNA/RNA kit. Reads from multiple sequencing runs of the same library were pooled before analysis. The study's own analysis went as follows. Only reads with exact TCR constant sequence were kept, trimmed to 150 nt, and grouped by their 12-nt molecular barcodes. Reads inside each barcode group were sub-clustered using a 15% Levenshtein threshold, and a quality-weighted consensus sequence was constructed for each RNA molecule. Non-functional sequences were filtered out, along with any lower-count sequence sitting one edit away from another sequence. On the basis of fitting two negative binomial distributions, barcode sub-clusters with fewer than 20% of the maximum read count were discarded. TCRdb trimmed the raw reads at Q25, called clones with MiXCR and kept productive beta chains. Identical CDR3 proteins give one entry, which carries the most common genes and DNA. V and J calls and clone size were set by TCRdb, not the authors. The sample table lists nearly 650,000 distinct CDR3 sequences, around 25% of them with a count of one. Roughly 0.83% of the sample comes from the top ten.

Results and caveats for the whole study, not just this receptor: A single cell's worth of spiked-in Jurkat TCR RNA was reported detectable even among approximately 930,000 naive CD8 T cells. The sizes of highly expanded clones could end up underestimated when identical TCR molecules share a barcode. The naive libraries included spiked-in Jurkat TCR RNA (under eleven copies' worth), and this Jurkat TCR RNA is not part of the donor repertoire. Without barcode sub-clustering, chimeric consensus sequences inflated TCR diversity; chimeras reached as high as 47%. Modeling estimated 3 to 3.5 recovered TCR RNA copies per cell, compared with 8.5 to 10 by digital PCR, which implies about 32% capture efficiency. In CMV-specific effector cells, clones with more than 20 RNA copies accounted for over 99% of molecules, whereas in naive cells such clones accounted for under 1%.

Source material: naive CD8+ T cells from blood, with Jurkat cell RNA spiked in. The label giving this sample's cell subset or site can be read as: FACS-sorted CD8+CD4-CCR7+CD45RA+ naive T cells. The source of this sequence is a human donor in good health. Some libraries in this study had Jurkat cell RNA spiked in.

In nucleotide form, the sequence is TGCGCCAGCGGCCAAGCGCAGGGCCCCTACGAGCAGTACTTC. This gives the protein CASGQAQGPYEQYF. Recombination joined TRBV4-3 with TRBJ2-7; tentative D gene TRBD1, with 5 bases matching. Via the germline V gene, CDR1 is LGHNA and CDR2 YSLEER. The CDR3 holds 14 amino acids from the cysteine to the phenylalanine. The sequence is cut down to CDR3 DNA, 42 bases in frame from base 1.